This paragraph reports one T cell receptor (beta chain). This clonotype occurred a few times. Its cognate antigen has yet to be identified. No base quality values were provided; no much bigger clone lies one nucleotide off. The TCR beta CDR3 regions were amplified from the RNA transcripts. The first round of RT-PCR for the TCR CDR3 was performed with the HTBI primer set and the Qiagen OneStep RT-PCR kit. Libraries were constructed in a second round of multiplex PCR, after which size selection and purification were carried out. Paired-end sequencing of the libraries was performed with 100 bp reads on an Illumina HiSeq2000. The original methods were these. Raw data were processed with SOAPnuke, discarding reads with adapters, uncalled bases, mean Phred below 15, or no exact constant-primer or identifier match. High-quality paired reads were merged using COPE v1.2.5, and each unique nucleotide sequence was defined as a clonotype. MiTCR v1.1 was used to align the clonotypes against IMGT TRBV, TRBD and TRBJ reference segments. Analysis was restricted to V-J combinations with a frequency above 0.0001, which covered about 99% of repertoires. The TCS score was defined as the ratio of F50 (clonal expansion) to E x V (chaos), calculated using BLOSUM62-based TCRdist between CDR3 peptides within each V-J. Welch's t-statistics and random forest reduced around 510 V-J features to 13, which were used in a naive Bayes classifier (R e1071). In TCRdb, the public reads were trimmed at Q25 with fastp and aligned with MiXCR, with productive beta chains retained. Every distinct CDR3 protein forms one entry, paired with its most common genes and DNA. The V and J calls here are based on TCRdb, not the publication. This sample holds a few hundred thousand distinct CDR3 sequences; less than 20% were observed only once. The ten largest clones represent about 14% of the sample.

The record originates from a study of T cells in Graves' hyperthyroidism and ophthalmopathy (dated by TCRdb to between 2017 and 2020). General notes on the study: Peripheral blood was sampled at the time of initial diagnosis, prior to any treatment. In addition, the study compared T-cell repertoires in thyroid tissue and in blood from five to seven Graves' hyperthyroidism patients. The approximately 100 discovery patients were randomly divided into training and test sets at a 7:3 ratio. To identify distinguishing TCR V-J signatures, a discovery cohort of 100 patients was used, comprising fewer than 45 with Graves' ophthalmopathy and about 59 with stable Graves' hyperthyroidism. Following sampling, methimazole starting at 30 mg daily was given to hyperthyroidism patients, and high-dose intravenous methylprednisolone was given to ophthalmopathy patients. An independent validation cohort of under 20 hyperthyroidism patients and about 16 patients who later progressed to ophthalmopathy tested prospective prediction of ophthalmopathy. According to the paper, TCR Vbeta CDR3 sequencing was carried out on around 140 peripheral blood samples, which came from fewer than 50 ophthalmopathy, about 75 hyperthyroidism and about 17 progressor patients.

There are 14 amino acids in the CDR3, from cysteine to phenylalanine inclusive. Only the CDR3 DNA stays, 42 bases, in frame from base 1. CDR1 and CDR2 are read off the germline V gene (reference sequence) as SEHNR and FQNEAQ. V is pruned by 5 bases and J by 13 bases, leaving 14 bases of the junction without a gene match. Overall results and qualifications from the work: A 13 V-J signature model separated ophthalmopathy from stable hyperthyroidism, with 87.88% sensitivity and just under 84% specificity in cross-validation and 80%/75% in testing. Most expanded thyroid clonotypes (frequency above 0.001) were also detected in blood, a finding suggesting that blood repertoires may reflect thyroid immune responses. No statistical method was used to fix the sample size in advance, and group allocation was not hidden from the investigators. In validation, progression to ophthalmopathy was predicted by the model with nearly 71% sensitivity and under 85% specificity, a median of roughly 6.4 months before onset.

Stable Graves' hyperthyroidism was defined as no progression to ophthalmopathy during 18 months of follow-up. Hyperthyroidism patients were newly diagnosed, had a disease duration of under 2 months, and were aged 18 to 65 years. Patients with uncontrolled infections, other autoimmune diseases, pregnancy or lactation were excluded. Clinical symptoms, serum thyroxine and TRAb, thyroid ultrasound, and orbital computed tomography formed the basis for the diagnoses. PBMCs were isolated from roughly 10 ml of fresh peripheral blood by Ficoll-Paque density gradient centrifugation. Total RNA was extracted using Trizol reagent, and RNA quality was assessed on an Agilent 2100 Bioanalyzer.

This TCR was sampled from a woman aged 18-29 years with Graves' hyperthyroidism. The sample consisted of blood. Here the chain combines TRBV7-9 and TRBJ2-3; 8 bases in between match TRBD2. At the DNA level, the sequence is TGTGCCAGCAGCCCCCCGCGGCGGGAGGCCCTTGAGTATTTT. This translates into CASSPPRREALEYF.